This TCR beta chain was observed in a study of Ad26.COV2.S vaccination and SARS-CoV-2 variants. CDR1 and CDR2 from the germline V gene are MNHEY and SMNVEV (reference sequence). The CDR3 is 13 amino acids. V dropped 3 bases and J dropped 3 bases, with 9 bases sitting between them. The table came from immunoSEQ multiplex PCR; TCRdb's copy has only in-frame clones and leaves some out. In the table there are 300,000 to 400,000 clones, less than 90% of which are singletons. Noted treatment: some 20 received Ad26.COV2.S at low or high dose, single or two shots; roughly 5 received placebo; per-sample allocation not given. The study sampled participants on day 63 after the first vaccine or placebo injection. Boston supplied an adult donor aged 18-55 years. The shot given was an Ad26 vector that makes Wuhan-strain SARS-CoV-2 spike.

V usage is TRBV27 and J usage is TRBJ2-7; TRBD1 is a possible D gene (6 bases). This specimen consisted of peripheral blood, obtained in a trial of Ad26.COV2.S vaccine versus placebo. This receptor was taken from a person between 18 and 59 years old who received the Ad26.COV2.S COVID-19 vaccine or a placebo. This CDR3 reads CASSFQGNYEQYF. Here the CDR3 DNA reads TGTGCCAGCAGTTTTCAGGGGAACTACGAGCAGTACTTC.